The clone carrying this TCR beta chain was detected only a few times. These data come from a study of T cells in Graves' hyperthyroidism and ophthalmopathy. RNA transcripts served as the template for amplifying TCR beta CDR3 regions. An initial round of RT-PCR targeting the TCR CDR3 relied on the HTBI primer set. Each CDR3 protein is one row after TCRdb ran MiXCR on the multiplex PCR reads. Of about 640,000 distinct CDR3 sequences detected, less than 25% appear once; the ten largest clones hold 34%. Fresh peripheral blood, roughly 9.8 ml of it, supplied the PBMCs. The TCR was taken from a man under 40 with Graves' ophthalmopathy. Source material: blood.

The CDR3 is CASSKPGRATEAFF. CDR3 sequence (DNA): TGTGCCAGCAGTAAGCCGGGAAGAGCCACTGAAGCTTTCTTT. The chain has TRBV27 and TRBJ1-1; D not resolved. V gave up 5 bases and J gave up 4 bases, with 14 bases separating them. This CDR3 is built from 14 residues. Germline-derived CDR1 and CDR2 are MNHEY and SMNVEV (reference sequence).